The source of this T cell receptor beta chain is a study of control samples from healthy donors and cancer patients. Germline CDR1 and CDR2: SGHVS and FQNEAQ. CDR3 length: 13 amino acids. V lost 2 bases, J lost 7 bases, and 11 bases lay in between. Assay used: immunoSEQ multiplex PCR; TCRdb lists only in-frame clones, some missing. The repertoire holds about 120,000 clones, with 92% as singletons. V gene TRBV7-8 combines with J gene TRBJ1-2; D possibly corresponds to TRBD1 (6 bases). This sequence originates from a woman aged 50 to 65 in good health. The sequencing input was blood. The CDR3 nucleotides are TGTGCCAGCAGCTTAAGCAGGGGCGGTGGCTACACCTTC. It codes for CASSLSRGGGYTF.